A selection of T cell receptor beta chains follows, all from one sample in a study of T cell responses to AZD1222 COVID-19 vaccine. Clones were sequenced by immunoSEQ multiplex PCR, and TCRdb holds only the in-frame ones, with some missing. The table includes 70,000 to 95,000 clones, 91% detected once. The sample here was peripheral blood, taken 28 days after the second AZD1222 dose. These receptors all stem from an adult who received the AZD1222 COVID-19 vaccine. Both conserved end residues are part of each CDR3. The D gene is left open where the match is weak. A row's size may be missing; if present it is once, few, many or a size class.

j_gene: TRBJ2-7; abundance: -; v_gene: TRBV7-9; d_gene: TRBD1; CDR3aa: CASSIPSSMTGGSAYEQYF; CDR3nt: TGTGCCAGCAGCATCCCTTCCAGCATGACAGGGGGTTCCGCCTACGAGCAGTACTTC
j_gene: TRBJ2-7; abundance: once; v_gene: TRBV6-1; d_gene: -; CDR3aa: CASRGERVPYEQYF; CDR3nt: TGTGCCTCTCGCGGGGAAAGGGTCCCCTACGAGCAGTACTTC
j_gene: TRBJ1-5; abundance: -; v_gene: TRBV19; d_gene: -; CDR3aa: CASTPDRDNQPQHF; CDR3nt: TGTGCCAGTACCCCCGACAGAGACAATCAGCCCCAGCATTTT
j_gene: TRBJ2-7; abundance: -; v_gene: TRBV28; d_gene: TRBD1; CDR3aa: CASIPRGTGGYQQYF; CDR3nt: TGTGCCAGCATCCCCAGGGGGACAGGGGGTTATCAGCAGTACTTC
j_gene: TRBJ2-3; abundance: -; v_gene: TRBV13; d_gene: TRBD2; CDR3aa: CASSAPGLATGTDTQYF; CDR3nt: TGTGCCAGCAGCGCGCCGGGACTAGCGACCGGCACAGATACGCAGTATTTT
j_gene: TRBJ2-2; abundance: -; v_gene: TRBV6-1; d_gene: TRBD2; CDR3aa: CASSVLAGEGSGELFF; CDR3nt: TGTGCCAGCAGTGTTTTAGCGGGAGAGGGGAGCGGGGAGCTGTTTTTT
j_gene: TRBJ2-7; abundance: few; v_gene: TRBV2; d_gene: -; CDR3aa: CASRTGGGPGEQYF; CDR3nt: TGTGCCAGCAGAACGGGGGGCGGGCCCGGCGAGCAGTACTTC
j_gene: TRBJ1-2; abundance: -; v_gene: TRBV27; d_gene: -; CDR3aa: CASSLGSGSNYGYTF; CDR3nt: TGTGCCAGCAGTTTAGGCTCAGGGTCCAACTATGGCTACACCTTC
j_gene: TRBJ1-1; abundance: -; v_gene: TRBV2; d_gene: TRBD1; CDR3aa: CASSASGQGAEAFF; CDR3nt: TGTGCCAGCAGTGCATCGGGACAGGGGGCTGAAGCTTTCTTT
j_gene: TRBJ2-6; abundance: -; v_gene: TRBV28; d_gene: TRBD1; CDR3aa: CASSTGTGFSGANVLTF; CDR3nt: TGTGCCAGCAGTACCGGGACAGGATTCTCTGGGGCCAACGTCCTGACTTTC
j_gene: TRBJ1-1; abundance: -; v_gene: TRBV12-3/TRBV12-4; d_gene: -; CDR3aa: CASTPGTEAFF; CDR3nt: TGTGCCAGCACCCCCGGAACTGAAGCTTTCTTT
j_gene: TRBJ2-7; abundance: -; v_gene: TRBV28; d_gene: -; CDR3aa: CASSLPTYEQYF; CDR3nt: TGTGCCAGCAGTTTACCTACCTACGAGCAGTACTTC
j_gene: TRBJ2-5; abundance: -; v_gene: TRBV10-3; d_gene: TRBD2; CDR3aa: CAISENSGSVETQYF; CDR3nt: TGTGCCATCAGTGAAAATAGCGGGAGTGTCGAGACCCAGTACTTC
j_gene: TRBJ2-1; abundance: -; v_gene: TRBV29-1; d_gene: TRBD2; CDR3aa: CSVEDVWISGKYNEQFF; CDR3nt: TGCAGCGTTGAAGATGTGTGGATTAGCGGGAAGTACAATGAGCAGTTCTTC
j_gene: TRBJ1-2; abundance: once; v_gene: TRBV7-6; d_gene: -; CDR3aa: CASSLAPGADYGYTF; CDR3nt: TGTGCCAGCAGCTTAGCTCCAGGGGCCGACTATGGCTACACCTTC
j_gene: TRBJ2-2; abundance: -; v_gene: TRBV29-1; d_gene: -; CDR3aa: CSVEPGNTGELFF; CDR3nt: TGCAGCGTTGAACCCGGGAACACCGGGGAGCTGTTTTTT
j_gene: TRBJ1-2; abundance: -; v_gene: TRBV5-4; d_gene: -; CDR3aa: CASSLGKGDGYTF; CDR3nt: TGTGCCAGCAGCTTGGGGAAGGGAGATGGCTACACCTTC
j_gene: TRBJ1-2; abundance: -; v_gene: TRBV7-2; d_gene: TRBD1; CDR3aa: CASTRDRNYGYTF; CDR3nt: TGTGCCAGCACCAGGGACAGAAACTATGGCTACACCTTC
j_gene: TRBJ2-7; abundance: -; v_gene: TRBV28; d_gene: TRBD1; CDR3aa: CASTLLGGQGAYEQYF; CDR3nt: TGTGCCAGCACCCTGTTGGGGGGACAGGGGGCCTACGAGCAGTACTTC
j_gene: TRBJ1-2; abundance: -; v_gene: TRBV7-2; d_gene: TRBD1; CDR3aa: CASSSPPGQGSGYTF; CDR3nt: TGTGCCAGCAGCTCCCCCCCGGGACAGGGGTCTGGCTACACCTTC
j_gene: TRBJ1-6; abundance: -; v_gene: TRBV4-1; d_gene: -; CDR3aa: CASSSAAVQSSPLHF; CDR3nt: TGCGCCAGCAGCTCCGCGGCAGTTCAGAGTTCACCCCTCCACTTT
j_gene: TRBJ1-4; abundance: once; v_gene: TRBV30; d_gene: -; CDR3aa: CAWSRGGFSNEKLFF; CDR3nt: TGTGCCTGGAGCCGAGGAGGGTTCTCTAATGAAAAACTGTTTTTT
j_gene: TRBJ2-1; abundance: -; v_gene: TRBV7-2; d_gene: TRBD2; CDR3aa: CASSPYPLAGGNEQFF; CDR3nt: TGTGCCAGCAGCCCTTATCCGCTAGCGGGAGGCAATGAGCAGTTCTTC
j_gene: TRBJ2-5; abundance: -; v_gene: TRBV3-1/TRBV3-2; d_gene: TRBD2; CDR3aa: CASSQGEAGGSLETQYF; CDR3nt: TGTGCCAGCAGCCAAGGTGAAGCGGGAGGGTCGTTAGAGACCCAGTACTTC